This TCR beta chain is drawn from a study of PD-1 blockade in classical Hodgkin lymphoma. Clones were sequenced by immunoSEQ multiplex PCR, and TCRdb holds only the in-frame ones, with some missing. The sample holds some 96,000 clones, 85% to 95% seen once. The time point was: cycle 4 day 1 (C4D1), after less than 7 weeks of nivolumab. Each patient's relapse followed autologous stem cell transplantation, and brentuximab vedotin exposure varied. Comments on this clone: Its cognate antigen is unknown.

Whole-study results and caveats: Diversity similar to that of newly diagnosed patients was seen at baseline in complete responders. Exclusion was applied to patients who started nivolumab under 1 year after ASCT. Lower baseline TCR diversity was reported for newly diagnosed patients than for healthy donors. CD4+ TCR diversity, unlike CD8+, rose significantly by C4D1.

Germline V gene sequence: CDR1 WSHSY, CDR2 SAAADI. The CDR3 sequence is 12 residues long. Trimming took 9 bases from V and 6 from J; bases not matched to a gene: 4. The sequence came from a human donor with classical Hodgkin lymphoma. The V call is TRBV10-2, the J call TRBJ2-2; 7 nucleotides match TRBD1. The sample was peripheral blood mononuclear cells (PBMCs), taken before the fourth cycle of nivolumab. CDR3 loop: CASTQGAGELFF. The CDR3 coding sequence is TGCGCCAGTACTCAGGGGGCCGGGGAGCTGTTTTTT.